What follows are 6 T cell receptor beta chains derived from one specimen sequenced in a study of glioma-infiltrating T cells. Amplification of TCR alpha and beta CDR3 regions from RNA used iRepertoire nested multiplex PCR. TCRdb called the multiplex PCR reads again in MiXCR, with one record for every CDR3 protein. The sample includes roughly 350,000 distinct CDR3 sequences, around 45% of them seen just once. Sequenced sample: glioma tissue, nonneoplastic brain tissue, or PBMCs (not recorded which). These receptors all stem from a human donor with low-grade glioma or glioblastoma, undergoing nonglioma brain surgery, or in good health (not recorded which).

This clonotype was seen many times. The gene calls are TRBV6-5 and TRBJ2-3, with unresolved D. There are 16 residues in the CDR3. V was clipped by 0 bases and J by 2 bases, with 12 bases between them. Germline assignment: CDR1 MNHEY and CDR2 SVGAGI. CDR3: CASSYSLAPSTDTQYF. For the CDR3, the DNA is TGTGCCAGCAGTTACTCGTTAGCCCCCTCCACAGATACGCAGTATTTT.

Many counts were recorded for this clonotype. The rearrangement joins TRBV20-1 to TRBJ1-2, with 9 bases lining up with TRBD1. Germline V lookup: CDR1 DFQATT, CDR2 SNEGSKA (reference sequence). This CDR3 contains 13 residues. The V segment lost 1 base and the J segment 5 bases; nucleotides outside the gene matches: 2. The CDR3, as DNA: TGCAGTGCTAGAGGGACAGGGGATTATGGCTACACCTTC. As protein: CSARGTGDYGYTF.

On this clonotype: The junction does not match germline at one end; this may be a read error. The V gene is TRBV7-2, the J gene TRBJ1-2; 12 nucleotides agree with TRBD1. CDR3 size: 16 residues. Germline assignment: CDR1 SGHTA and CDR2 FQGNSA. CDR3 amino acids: CASSLRDRGRQGGYSF. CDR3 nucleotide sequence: TGTGCCAGCAGCTTAAGGGACAGGGGGCGCCAGGGGGGCTACAGCTTC. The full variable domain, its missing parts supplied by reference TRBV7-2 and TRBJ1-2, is GAGVSQSPSNKVTEKGKDVELRCDPISGHTALYWYRQSLGQGLEFLIYFQGNSAPDKSGLPSDRFSAERTGGSVSTLTIQRTQQEDSAVYLCASSLRDRGRQGGYSFGSGTRLTVV.

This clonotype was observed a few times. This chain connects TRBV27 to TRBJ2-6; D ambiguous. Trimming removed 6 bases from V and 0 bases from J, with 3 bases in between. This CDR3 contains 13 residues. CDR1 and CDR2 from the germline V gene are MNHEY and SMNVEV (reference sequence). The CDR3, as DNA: TGTGCCAGCAGACACTCTGGGGCCAACGTCCTGACTTTC. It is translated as CASRHSGANVLTF. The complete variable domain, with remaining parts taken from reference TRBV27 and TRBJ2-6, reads EAQVTQNPRYLITVTGKKLTVTCSQNMNHEYMSWYRQDPGLGLRQIYYSMNVEVTDKGDVPEGYKVSRKEKRNFPLILESPSPNQTSLYFCASRHSGANVLTFGAGSRLTVL.

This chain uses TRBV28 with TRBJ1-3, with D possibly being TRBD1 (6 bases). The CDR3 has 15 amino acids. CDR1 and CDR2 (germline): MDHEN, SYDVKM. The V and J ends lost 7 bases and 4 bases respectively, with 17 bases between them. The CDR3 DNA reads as TGTGCCAGCATCCCCGGACAGCCGAGGGGAAACACCATATATTTT. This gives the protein CASIPGQPRGNTIYF.

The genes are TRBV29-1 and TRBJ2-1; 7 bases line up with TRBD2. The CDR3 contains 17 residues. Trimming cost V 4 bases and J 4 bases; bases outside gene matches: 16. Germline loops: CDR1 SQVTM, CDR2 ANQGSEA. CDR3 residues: CSVGVVRERRVYNEQFF. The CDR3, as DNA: TGCAGCGTTGGGGTCGTGCGGGAGCGGCGGGTTTACAATGAGCAGTTCTTC.